This T cell receptor (beta chain) was sequenced during a study of STAT5B mutations in CD4+ large granular lymphocyte leukemia. Study-wide points: No patients shared main leukemic clonotypes, though roughly 25% appeared at low frequency elsewhere. Higher CD4+ than CD8+ T-LGLL clonality might reflect small sample size. Patient CD4-sorted repertoires stayed more clonal than healthy ones after leukemic-clone removal.

Germline values: CDR1 MNHEY, CDR2 SVGAGI. V was clipped by 6 bases and J by 4 bases; unmatched bases: 7. The length of the CDR3 is 14 residues. Methods used by the authors: Productive clonotypes were detectable down to 2.59 x 10-5 frequency. Some clones are missing from TCRdb's copy, which holds only in-frame ones; the method was immunoSEQ multiplex PCR. The DNA gave D and trimming, while V, J and clone size come from that table. The sample lists some 33,000 clones; around four fifths were seen once. As for this clone: Its cognate antigen is unknown.

Sequencing was performed on CD4+ T cells from blood buffy coats. The receptor was isolated from a human donor in good health. V and J are TRBV6-5 and TRBJ1-2; 8 bases align to TRBD1. CDR3 nucleotide sequence: TGTGCCAGCAGAAAGCAGGGGGCCGGCTATGGCTACACCTTC. It encodes CASRKQGAGYGYTF.